This T cell receptor (beta chain) was found in a study of blood T cell repertoires in COVID-19. Study summary: Samples came from the United States, Italy and Spain, spanning acute and convalescent COVID-19. Nucleic acid was either cDNA or gDNA, and it came from T cells, B-cell-depleted T cells, or PBMCs.

CDR1 and CDR2 from the germline V gene are SGHDN and FVKESK. CDR3 length: 14 residues. Trimming stripped 7 bases from V and 6 bases from J, with 16 bases between. Profiled with immunoSEQ multiplex PCR; TCRdb holds only in-frame clones, not every one. The data hold 79,000 or so clones, with about nine tenths observed a single time. The sequenced material came from peripheral blood. This clonotype was sampled from a human donor in a cohort sampled during active COVID-19. The chain employs TRBV14 and TRBJ2-1; tentative D call: TRBD2 (6 bases). The CDR3 DNA sequence: TGTGCCAGCAACCTAGCGTTGGCAGGCAATGAGCAGTTCTTC. It yields the protein CASNLALAGNEQFF.